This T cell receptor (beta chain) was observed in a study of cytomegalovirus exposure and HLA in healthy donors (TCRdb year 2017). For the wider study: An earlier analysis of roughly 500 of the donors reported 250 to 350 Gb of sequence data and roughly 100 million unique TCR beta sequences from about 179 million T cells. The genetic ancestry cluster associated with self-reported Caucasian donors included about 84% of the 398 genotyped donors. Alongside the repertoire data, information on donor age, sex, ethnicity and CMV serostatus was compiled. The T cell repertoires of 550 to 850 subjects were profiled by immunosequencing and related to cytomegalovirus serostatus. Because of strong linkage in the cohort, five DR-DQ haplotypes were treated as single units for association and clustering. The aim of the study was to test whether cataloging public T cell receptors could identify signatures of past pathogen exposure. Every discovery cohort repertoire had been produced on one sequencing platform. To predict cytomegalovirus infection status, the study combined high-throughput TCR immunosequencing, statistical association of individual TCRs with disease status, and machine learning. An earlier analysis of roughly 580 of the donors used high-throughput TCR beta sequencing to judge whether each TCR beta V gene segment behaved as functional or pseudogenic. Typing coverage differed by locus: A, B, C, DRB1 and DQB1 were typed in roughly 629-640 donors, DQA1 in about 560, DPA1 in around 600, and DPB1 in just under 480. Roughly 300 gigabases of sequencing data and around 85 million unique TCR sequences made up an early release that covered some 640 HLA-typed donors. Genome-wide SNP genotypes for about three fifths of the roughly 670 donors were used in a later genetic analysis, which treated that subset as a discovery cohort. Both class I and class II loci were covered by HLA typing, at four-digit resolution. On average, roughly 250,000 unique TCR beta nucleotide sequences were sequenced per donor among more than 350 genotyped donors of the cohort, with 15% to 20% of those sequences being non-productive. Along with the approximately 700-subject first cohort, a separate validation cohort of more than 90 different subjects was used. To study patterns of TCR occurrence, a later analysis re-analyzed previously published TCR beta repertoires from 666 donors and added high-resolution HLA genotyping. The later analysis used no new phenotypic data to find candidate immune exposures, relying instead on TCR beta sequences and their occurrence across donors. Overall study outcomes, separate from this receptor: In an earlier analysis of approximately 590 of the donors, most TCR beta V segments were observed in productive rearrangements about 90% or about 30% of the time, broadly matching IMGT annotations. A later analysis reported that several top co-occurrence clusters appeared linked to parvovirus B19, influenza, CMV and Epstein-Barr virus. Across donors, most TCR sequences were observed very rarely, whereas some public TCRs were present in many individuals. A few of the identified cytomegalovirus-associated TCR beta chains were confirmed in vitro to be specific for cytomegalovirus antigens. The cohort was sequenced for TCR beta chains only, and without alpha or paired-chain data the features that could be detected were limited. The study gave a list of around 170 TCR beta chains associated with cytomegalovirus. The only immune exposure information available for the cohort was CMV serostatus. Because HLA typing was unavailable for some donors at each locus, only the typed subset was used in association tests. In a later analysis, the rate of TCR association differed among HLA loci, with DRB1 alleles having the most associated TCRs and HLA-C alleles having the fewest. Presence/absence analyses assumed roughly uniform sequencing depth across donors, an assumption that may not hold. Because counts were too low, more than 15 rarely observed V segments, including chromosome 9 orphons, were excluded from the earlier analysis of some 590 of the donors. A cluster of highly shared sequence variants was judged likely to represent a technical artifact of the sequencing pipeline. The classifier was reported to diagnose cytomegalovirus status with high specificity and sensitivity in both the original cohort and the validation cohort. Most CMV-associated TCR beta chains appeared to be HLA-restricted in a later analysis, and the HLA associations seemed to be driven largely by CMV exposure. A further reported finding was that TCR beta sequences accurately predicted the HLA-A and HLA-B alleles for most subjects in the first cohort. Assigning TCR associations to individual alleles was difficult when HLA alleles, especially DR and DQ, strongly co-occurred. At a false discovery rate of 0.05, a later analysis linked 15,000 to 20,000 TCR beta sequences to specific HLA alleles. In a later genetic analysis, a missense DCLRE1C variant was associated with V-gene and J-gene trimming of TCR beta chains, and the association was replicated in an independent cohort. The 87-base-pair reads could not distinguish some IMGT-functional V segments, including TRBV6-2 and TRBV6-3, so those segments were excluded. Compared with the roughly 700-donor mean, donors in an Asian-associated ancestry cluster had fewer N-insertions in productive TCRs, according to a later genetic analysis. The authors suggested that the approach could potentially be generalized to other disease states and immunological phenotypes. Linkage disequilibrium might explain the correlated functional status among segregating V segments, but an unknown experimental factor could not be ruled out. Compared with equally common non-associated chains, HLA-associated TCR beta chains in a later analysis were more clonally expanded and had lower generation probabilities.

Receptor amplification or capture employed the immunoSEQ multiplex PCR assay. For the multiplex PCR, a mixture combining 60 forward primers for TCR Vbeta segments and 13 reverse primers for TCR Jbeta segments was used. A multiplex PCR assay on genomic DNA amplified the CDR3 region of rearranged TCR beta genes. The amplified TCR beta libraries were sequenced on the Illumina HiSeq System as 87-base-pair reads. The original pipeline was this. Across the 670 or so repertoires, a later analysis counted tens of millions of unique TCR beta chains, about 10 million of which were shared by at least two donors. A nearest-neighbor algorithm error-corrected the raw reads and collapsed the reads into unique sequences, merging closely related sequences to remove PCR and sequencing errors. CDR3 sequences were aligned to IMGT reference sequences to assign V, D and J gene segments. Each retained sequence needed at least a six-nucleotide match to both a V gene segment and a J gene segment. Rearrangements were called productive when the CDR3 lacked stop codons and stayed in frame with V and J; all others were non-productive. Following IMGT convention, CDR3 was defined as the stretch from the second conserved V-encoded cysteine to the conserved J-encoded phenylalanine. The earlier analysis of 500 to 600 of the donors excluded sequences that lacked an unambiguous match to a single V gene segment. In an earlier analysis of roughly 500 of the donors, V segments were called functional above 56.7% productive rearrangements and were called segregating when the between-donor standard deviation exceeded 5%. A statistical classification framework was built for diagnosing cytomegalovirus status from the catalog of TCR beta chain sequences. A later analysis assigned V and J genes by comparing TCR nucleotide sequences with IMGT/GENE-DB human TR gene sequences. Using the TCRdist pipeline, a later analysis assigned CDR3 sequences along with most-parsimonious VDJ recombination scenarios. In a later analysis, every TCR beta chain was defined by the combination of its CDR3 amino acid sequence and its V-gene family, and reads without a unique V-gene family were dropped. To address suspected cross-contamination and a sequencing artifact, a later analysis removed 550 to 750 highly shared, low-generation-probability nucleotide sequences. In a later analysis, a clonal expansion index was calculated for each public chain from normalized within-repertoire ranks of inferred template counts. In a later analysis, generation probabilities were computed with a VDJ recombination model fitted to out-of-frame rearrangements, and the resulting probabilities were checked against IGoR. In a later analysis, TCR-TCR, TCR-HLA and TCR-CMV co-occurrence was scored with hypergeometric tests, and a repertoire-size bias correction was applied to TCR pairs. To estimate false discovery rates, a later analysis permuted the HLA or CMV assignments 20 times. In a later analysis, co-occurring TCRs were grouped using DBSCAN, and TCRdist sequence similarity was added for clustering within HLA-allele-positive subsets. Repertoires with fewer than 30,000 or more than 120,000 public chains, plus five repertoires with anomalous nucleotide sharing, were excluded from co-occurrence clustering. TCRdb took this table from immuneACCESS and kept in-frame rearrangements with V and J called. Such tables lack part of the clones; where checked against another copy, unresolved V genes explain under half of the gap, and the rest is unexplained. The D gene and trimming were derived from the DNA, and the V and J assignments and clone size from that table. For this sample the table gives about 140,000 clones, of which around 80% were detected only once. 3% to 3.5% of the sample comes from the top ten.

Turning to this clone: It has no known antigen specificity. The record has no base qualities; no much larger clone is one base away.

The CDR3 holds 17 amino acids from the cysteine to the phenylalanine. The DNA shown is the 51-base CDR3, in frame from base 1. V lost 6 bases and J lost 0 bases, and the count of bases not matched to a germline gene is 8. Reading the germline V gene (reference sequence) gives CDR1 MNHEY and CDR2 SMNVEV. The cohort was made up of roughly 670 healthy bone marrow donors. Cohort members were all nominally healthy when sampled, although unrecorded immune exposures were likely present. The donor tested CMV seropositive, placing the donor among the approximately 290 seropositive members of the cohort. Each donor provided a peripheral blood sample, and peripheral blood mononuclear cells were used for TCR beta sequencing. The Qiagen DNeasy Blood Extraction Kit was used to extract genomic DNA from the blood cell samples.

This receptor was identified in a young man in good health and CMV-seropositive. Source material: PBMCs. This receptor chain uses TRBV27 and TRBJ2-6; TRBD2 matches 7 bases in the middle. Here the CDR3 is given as CASSPGGPYSGANVLTF. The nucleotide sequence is TGTGCCAGCAGCCCGGGGGGTCCCTACTCTGGGGCCAACGTCCTGACTTTC. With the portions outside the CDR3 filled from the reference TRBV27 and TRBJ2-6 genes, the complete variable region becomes EAQVTQNPRYLITVTGKKLTVTCSQNMNHEYMSWYRQDPGLGLRQIYYSMNVEVTDKGDVPEGYKVSRKEKRNFPLILESPSPNQTSLYFCASSPGGPYSGANVLTFGAGSRLTVL.